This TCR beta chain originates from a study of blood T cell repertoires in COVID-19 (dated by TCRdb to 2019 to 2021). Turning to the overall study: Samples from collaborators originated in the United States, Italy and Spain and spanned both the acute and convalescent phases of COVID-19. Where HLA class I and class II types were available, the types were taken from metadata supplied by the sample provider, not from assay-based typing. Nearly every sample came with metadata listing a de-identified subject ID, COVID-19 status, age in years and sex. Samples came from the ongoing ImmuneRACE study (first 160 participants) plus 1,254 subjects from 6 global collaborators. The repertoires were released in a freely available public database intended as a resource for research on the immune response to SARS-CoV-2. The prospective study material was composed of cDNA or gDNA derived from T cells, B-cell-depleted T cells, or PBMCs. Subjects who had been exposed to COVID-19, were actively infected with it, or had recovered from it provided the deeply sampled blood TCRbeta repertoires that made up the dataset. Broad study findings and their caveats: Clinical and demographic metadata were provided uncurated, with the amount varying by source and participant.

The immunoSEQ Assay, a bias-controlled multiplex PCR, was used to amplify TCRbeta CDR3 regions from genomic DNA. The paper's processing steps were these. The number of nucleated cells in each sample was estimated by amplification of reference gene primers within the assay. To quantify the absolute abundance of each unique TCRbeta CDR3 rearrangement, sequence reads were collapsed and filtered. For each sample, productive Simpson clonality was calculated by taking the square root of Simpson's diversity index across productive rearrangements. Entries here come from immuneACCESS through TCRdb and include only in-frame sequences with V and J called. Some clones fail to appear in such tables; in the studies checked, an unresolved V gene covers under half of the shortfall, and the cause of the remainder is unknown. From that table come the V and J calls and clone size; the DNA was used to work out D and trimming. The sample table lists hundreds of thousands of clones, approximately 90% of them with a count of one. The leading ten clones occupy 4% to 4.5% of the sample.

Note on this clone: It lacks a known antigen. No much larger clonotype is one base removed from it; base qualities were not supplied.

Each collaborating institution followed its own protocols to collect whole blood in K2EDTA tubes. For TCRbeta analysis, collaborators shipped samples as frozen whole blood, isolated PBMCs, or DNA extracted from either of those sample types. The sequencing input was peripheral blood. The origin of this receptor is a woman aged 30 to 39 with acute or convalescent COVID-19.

Read as DNA, the sequence is TGTGCCAGCTCACCAACCAGGGGGAGCTCCTACAATGAGCAGTTCTTC. It encodes CASSPTRGSSYNEQFF. The chain was built from TRBV18 and TRBJ2-1, with 7 central nucleotides matching TRBD1. The CDR3, cysteine through phenylalanine, is 16 amino acids long. Only the CDR3 DNA stays, 48 bases, in frame from base 1. From V the trimming removes 2 bases and from J it removes 0 bases, while the gene matches leave 4 bases of the junction unaccounted for. The germline V gene supplies CDR1 KGHSH and CDR2 LQKENI.